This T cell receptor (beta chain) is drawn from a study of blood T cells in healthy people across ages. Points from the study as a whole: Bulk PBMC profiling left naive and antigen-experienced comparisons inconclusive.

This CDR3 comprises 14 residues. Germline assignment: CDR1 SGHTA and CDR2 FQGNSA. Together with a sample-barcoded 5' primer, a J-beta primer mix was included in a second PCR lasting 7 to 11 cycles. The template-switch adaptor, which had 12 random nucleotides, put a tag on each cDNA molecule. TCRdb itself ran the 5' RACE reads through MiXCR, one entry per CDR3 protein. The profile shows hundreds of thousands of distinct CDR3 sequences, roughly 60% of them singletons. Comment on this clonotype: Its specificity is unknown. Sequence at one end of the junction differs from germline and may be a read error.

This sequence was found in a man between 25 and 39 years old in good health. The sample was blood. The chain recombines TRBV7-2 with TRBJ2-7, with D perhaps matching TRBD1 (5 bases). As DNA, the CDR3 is TGTGCCGGCAGCTTAGCAGGGTCAGTCTACGAGCAGTACTTC. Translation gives CAGSLAGSVYEQYF.